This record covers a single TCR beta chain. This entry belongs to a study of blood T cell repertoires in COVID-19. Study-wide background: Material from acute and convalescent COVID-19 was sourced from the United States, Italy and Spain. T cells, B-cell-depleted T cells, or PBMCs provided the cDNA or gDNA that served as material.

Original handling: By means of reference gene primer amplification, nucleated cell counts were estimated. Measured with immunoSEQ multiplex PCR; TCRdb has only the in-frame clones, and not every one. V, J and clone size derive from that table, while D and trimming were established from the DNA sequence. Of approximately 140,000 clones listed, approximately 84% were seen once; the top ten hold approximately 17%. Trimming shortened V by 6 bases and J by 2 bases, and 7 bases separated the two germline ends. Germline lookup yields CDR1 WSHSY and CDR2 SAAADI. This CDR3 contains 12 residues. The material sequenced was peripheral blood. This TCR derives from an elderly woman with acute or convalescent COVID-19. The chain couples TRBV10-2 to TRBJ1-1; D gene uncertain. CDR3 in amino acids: CASRQSNTEAFF. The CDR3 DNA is TGCGCCAGCAGACAGTCCAACACTGAAGCTTTCTTT.